This TCR beta chain derives from a study of shared clonotypes between healthy human individuals. Looking at the study overall: Each donor contributed plates that comprised three CD4 naive, three CD4 memory, two CD8 naive and one CD8 memory. Study conclusions and caveats: Of the naive CD4 clonotypes, roughly 5% were shared across a few donors. Generation probabilities of non-shared clonotypes were lower (relative to those shared by all four donors). What rarefaction showed was incomplete sorted-subset sequencing despite large depth.

TCRdb's table, derived via immunoSEQ multiplex PCR, lists solely in-frame clones and lacks some. The sample shows 2 million to 2.5 million clones, nearly 97% of them seen only once. About this clone itself: Its specificity is unknown.

Trimming took 8 bases from V and 4 from J; bases not matched to a gene: 7. The CDR3 loop spans 14 amino acids. Germline V gene sequence: CDR1 KGHSH, CDR2 LQKENI. Sequencing used naive CD4+ T cells sorted from blood. The subset denotes: CD45RA+ positively selected. The TCR comes from a man between 18 and 29 years old in good health. The chain uses TRBV18 and TRBJ1-3; the match to TRBD1 covers 8 bases. CDR3 amino acids: CASTTGAGGNTIYF. In DNA form, the CDR3 reads TGTGCCAGCACGACAGGGGCCGGCGGAAACACCATATATTTT.